What follows are 21 T cell receptor beta chains derived from one specimen sequenced in a study of blood T cell repertoires in COVID-19. Sequencing was performed with immunoSEQ multiplex PCR; in TCRdb, only in-frame clones are kept and a portion is missing. The sample contains over 80,000 clones, over 75% of which appear only once. The sequenced material came from peripheral blood. The source of these receptors is a man aged 65-85 years with acute or convalescent COVID-19.

V and J are TRBV7-3 and TRBJ2-5, with 8 bases matching TRBD1. The CDR3 is 14 amino acids. Unmatched junction bases numbered 5, after V lost 3 bases and J lost 5 bases. Germline V CDR1 and CDR2: SGHTA, FQGTGA. As DNA, the CDR3 is TGTGCCAGCAGCTTGGCAGGGGGCGAGGAGACCCAGTACTTC. Translation: CASSLAGGEETQYF.

V gene TRBV6-2 or TRBV6-3 combines with J gene TRBJ1-5, with a tentative D call TRBD1 (6 bases). The germline CDR1 and CDR2 sequences are MNHEY and SVGEGT. The germline V and J ends were trimmed by 2 bases and 2 bases, with 19 bases remaining between them. CDR3 length: 18 amino acids. For the CDR3, the DNA is TGTGCCAGCAGTTACGGATGGGGACAAGTGCGTCGCAATCAGCCCCAGCATTTT. It encodes CASSYGWGQVRRNQPQHF.

This clone was seen more than once but under ten times. The chain has TRBV5-6 and TRBJ2-7, with D possibly being TRBD1 (6 bases). Germline V gene lookup returns CDR1 SGHDT and CDR2 YYEEEE. V was cut by 0 bases and J by 12 bases, with 19 bases left in between. The CDR3 runs to 14 residues. The CDR3 nucleotides are TGTGCCAGCAGCTTGGTTCACAGGGATGGGGTACGGTACTTC. This codes for CASSLVHRDGVRYF.

The chain has TRBV6-5 and TRBJ2-7; D perhaps matches TRBD1 (6 bases). CDR1 is MNHEY and CDR2 is SVGAGI in the germline V gene. V was pared by 3 bases and J by 2 bases, with 14 bases between. CDR3 length equals 15 residues. The CDR3 here is CASSYKDKGAYEQYF. In DNA form, the CDR3 reads TGTGCCAGCAGTTATAAGGACAAGGGGGCCTACGAGCAGTACTTC.

V is TRBV7-2 and J is TRBJ1-1, with 7 nucleotides matching TRBD1. Trimming removed 6 bases from V and 5 bases from J; junction bases left unmatched: 6. Germline V lookup: CDR1 SGHTA, CDR2 FQGNSA. The CDR3 has 13 amino acids. The CDR3 reads CASSEGASTEAFF. In DNA form, the CDR3 reads TGTGCCAGCAGTGAGGGGGCATCGACTGAAGCTTTCTTT.

This chain joins TRBV18 and TRBJ2-7; no firm D call. The CDR3 totals 13 residues. Germline CDR1 is KGHSH and CDR2 is LQKENI. The germline V and J ends were trimmed by 5 bases and 5 bases, with 13 bases remaining between them. DNA for the CDR3: TGTGCCAGCTCAGTCATTTCCGGAGACGAGCAGTACTTC. Translating gives CASSVISGDEQYF.

The rearrangement links TRBV2 to TRBJ1-5; possibly TRBD1 for D (5 bases). Germline V gene sequence: CDR1 SNHLY, CDR2 FYNNEI. Trimming stripped 6 bases from V and 6 bases from J, with 12 bases between. This CDR3 is built from 13 residues. The CDR3 loop is CASSQGRIQPQHF. The CDR3 nucleotides read TGTGCCAGCAGCCAGGGTCGTATTCAGCCCCAGCATTTT.

The chain is built from TRBV28 and TRBJ2-7; 12 bases fit TRBD1. The germline CDR1 and CDR2 sequences are MDHEN and SYDVKM. The V and J ends lost 7 bases and 3 bases, in that order; junction bases with no gene match: 7. CDR3 length: 15 amino acids. CDR3 nucleotide sequence: TGTGCCAGCATCCGAGGGACAGGGGGCAGCTACGAGCAGTACTTC. It yields the protein CASIRGTGGSYEQYF.

The V call is TRBV3-1 (or the pseudogene TRBV3-2), the J call TRBJ1-3; D is uncertain. V lost 2 bases, J lost 0 bases, and 8 bases lay in between. The length of the CDR3 is 15 residues. Germline CDR1 LGHDT, CDR2 YNNKEL (reference sequence). This CDR3 is CASSQSPSSGNTIYF. The CDR3 DNA sequence: TGTGCCAGCAGCCAATCACCCAGCTCTGGAAACACCATATATTTT.

The count of this clone is one. The chain employs TRBV7-6 and TRBJ2-1; TRBD2 agrees at 14 bases. There are 18 residues in the CDR3. J was trimmed by 9 bases and V by 0 bases; bases with no gene match: 10. CDR1 and CDR2 (germline): SGHVS, FNYEAQ. The CDR3 loop reads CASSLAIPGLAGEGEQFF. The DNA for the CDR3 is TGTGCCAGCAGCTTAGCCATCCCGGGACTAGCGGGGGAGGGTGAGCAGTTCTTC.

This chain's CDR3 is CASSLSLTTGYHYGYTF. CDR3 coding DNA: TGCGCCAGCAGCTTGTCACTTACAACAGGGTACCACTATGGCTACACCTTC. The rearrangement joins TRBV5-1 to TRBJ1-2; D may be TRBD1 (6 bases). This CDR3 has 17 amino acids. V lost 1 base and J lost 3, with 19 bases in between. CDR1 is SGHRS, CDR2 YFSETQ, per germline.

The genes are TRBV5-1 and TRBJ2-3, with D possibly being TRBD2 (6 bases). CDR3 length: 16 amino acids. The ends were cut back, 3 bases at V and 1 base at J, with 15 bases in the middle. Germline loops: CDR1 SGHRS, CDR2 YFSETQ. This CDR3 is CASSSMGGVGTDTQYF. For the CDR3, the DNA is TGCGCCAGCAGCTCCATGGGAGGTGTTGGCACAGATACGCAGTATTTT.

The chain carries TRBV21-1 and TRBJ1-2; TRBD1, the D gene given by the table, was not confirmed from the DNA. TRBV21-1 is a known pseudogene. There are 16 residues in the CDR3. CDR3 coding DNA: TGTGCCAGCAGCAAAGTGTTGAACAGGGGTCTCAACGGCTACACCTTC. It translates to CASSKVLNRGLNGYTF.

The CDR3 region has the DNA TGCGCCAGCAGCTTGGCGGGACTAGCGTGGAGCACAGATACGCAGTATTTT. This encodes CASSLAGLAWSTDTQYF. The rearrangement links TRBV5-1 to TRBJ2-3; 10 nucleotides align to TRBD2. Germline V gene data show CDR1 as SGHRS and CDR2 as YFSETQ. The trim removed 0 bases at V and 0 bases at J, leaving 4 bases unmatched. The CDR3 spans 17 residues.

The J gene is TRBJ2-7, the V gene TRBV2, with 7 bases aligning to TRBD1. Trimming took 8 bases from V and 2 from J; bases not matched to a gene: 9. This CDR3 spans 14 amino acids. Per the germline V gene, CDR1 is SNHLY and CDR2 is FYNNEI. The DNA of the CDR3 is TGTGCCAGCCAGGGGGTGGACTGGACCTACGAGCAGTACTTC. Protein product: CASQGVDWTYEQYF.

V usage is TRBV24-1 and J usage is TRBJ2-3; the D gene is possibly TRBD2 (5 bases). The CDR3 length is 12 residues. The germline V gene has CDR1 KGHDR and CDR2 SFDVKD. V was pared by 4 bases and J by 5 bases, with 6 bases between. The CDR3 loop is CATSEGRDTQYF. In DNA form, the CDR3 reads TGTGCCACCAGTGAGGGGAGAGATACGCAGTATTTT.

This chain joins TRBV19 and TRBJ1-4; 9 bases match TRBD1. Germline lookup yields CDR1 LNHDA and CDR2 SQIVND (reference sequence). The V gene end was trimmed by 3 bases and the J gene end by 7 bases; junction bases not matched to a gene: 12. This CDR3 contains 17 residues. The CDR3 sequence is CASSINPTGGRSEKLFF. CDR3 bases: TGTGCCAGTAGTATTAACCCGACAGGGGGAAGAAGTGAAAAACTGTTTTTT.

The chain joins TRBV10-3 to TRBJ1-2; D might be TRBD1 (6 bases). This CDR3 comprises 13 residues. CDR1 and CDR2 from the germline V gene are ENHRY and SYGVKD. V lost 5 bases and J 8 bases, leaving 15 bases between the germline ends. The CDR3 spells CAISPDTTGGYTF. In nucleotides, the CDR3 is TGTGCCATCAGTCCCGACACGACAGGAGGCTACACCTTC.

The genes are TRBV2 and TRBJ1-4; the match to TRBD1 covers 8 bases. The junction had 6 bases not matched to a gene; V was cut back by 5 bases and J by 7 bases. The CDR3 is made up of 14 amino acids. CDR1 is SNHLY, CDR2 FYNNEI, per germline. The chain's CDR3 is CASSIRTGLEKLFF. DNA for the CDR3: TGTGCCAGCAGTATACGGACAGGGCTTGAAAAACTGTTTTTT. Combining the CDR3 with reference TRBV2 and TRBJ1-4 gives the whole variable domain EPEVTQTPSHQVTQMGQEVILRCVPISNHLYFYWYRQILGQKVEFLVSFYNNEISEKSEIFDDQFSVERPDGSNFTLKIRSTKLEDSAMYFCASSIRTGLEKLFFGSGTQLSVL.

The V and J genes are TRBV5-1 and TRBJ2-1; 11 bases agree with TRBD2. This CDR3 is built from 16 residues. Trimming removed 2 bases from V and 4 bases from J; junction bases left unmatched: 5. In germline, CDR1 is SGHRS, CDR2 YFSETQ. CDR3 sequence (DNA): TGCGCCAGCAGCTTCACTAGCGGGAGCTTGTACAATGAGCAGTTCTTC. Protein: CASSFTSGSLYNEQFF.

The V gene is TRBV7-6, the J gene TRBJ2-2; D may be TRBD2 (6 bases). The CDR3 is made up of 17 amino acids. Germline lookup yields CDR1 SGHVS and CDR2 FNYEAQ. V was pared by 5 bases and J by 0 bases, with 16 bases between. CDR3 nucleotides: TGTGCCAGCAGCACCAGGCCCAGGGAGGCGAACACCGGGGAGCTGTTTTTT. Its protein product is CASSTRPREANTGELFF.